These 20 T cell receptor beta chains originate from one sample sequenced in a study of human T cells and chemical hapten exposure. Time point in this sample: patch test 1, 2 weeks after DPC sensitization. Treatment meaning: therapeutic diphenylcyclopropenone sensitization with weekly scalp DPC. TCRdb processed the RACE reads anew with MiXCR; each CDR3 protein has one entry. The repertoire holds 380,000 or so distinct CDR3 sequences, with roughly 5% as singletons. The sequences come from whole blood, collected in connection with sensitization to the hapten diphenylcyclopropenone (DPC). Receptors were obtained from a woman between 50 and 59 years old with alopecia areata. Some clones in this sample may be carry-over from other donors' samples.

V usage is TRBV4-2 and J usage is TRBJ2-1, with a tentative D call TRBD2 (6 bases). V lost 0 bases, J lost 6 bases, and 21 bases lay in between. The CDR3 covers 18 residues. Germline CDR1 reads LGHNA; CDR2 reads YNFKEQ. The CDR3 region has the DNA TGTGCCAGCAGCCAAGATCTCATTAATGGCCTAGCGTTCAATGAGCAGTTCTTC. Its translation is CASSQDLINGLAFNEQFF.

This clonotype was found many times. The chain carries TRBV13 and TRBJ2-7; no clear D. The V gene lost 6 bases and the J gene lost 3 bases, with 6 bases spanning the gap. Germline V CDR1 and CDR2: PRHDT, FYEKMQ (reference sequence). The CDR3 loop spans 11 amino acids. Here the CDR3 reads CASSFNYEQYF. In DNA form, the CDR3 reads TGTGCCAGCAGTTTTAACTACGAGCAGTACTTC.

The V and J genes are TRBV29-1 and TRBJ2-7; TRBD1 aligns across 7 bases. The germline CDR1 and CDR2 sequences are SQVTM and ANQGSEA. J was trimmed by 4 bases and V by 2 bases; bases with no gene match: 8. This CDR3 contains 14 residues. CDR3 sequence: CSVEIGAGGYEQYF. The CDR3 coding sequence is TGCAGCGTTGAAATCGGGGCAGGGGGTTACGAGCAGTACTTC.

This clonotype showed up just a few times. This rearrangement joins TRBV7-9 to TRBJ2-7; D may be TRBD1 (7 bases). The CDR3 loop spans 16 amino acids. Germline CDR1 reads SEHNR; CDR2 reads FQNEAQ (reference sequence). The germline V and J ends were trimmed by 4 bases and 2 bases, with 18 bases remaining between them. DNA of the CDR3: TGTGCCAGCAGCTACGGGGGACAGCCGCTGACCTACGAGCAGTACTTC. Protein sequence: CASSYGGQPLTYEQYF.

This clonotype was seen only a few times. The rearrangement joins TRBV6-5 to TRBJ2-2; D might be TRBD1 or TRBD2, each matching 5 bases. The CDR3 has 14 amino acids. Germline V gene sequence: CDR1 MNHEY, CDR2 SVGAGI. V shed 4 bases and J shed 4 bases, with 10 bases lying between them. The CDR3 coding sequence is TGTGCCAGCAGTTTGAGGGGATCCACCGGGGAGCTGTTTTTT. It yields the protein CASSLRGSTGELFF.

This clonotype was counted at least ten times. The rearrangement joins TRBV6-2 or TRBV6-3 to TRBJ1-5; the D is unclear. The CDR3 has 12 residues. The germline V gene encodes CDR1 MNHEY and CDR2 SVGEGT. V shed 2 bases and J shed 11 bases, with 10 bases lying between them. In nucleotides, the CDR3 is TGTGCCAGCAGTTACCCGGGCAGATCCCAGCATTTT. Translating it yields CASSYPGRSQHF.

V is TRBV5-1 and J is TRBJ1-1, with 7 bases identical to TRBD1. Germline V gives CDR1 SGHRS, CDR2 YFSETQ. J was trimmed by 6 bases and V by 4 bases; bases with no gene match: 9. The CDR3 sequence is 14 residues long. CDR3 in amino acids: CASSLPGQSAEAFF. The CDR3 DNA reads as TGCGCCAGCAGCCTCCCGGGACAGTCCGCTGAAGCTTTCTTT.

The chain links TRBV12-3 or TRBV12-4 to TRBJ2-7; 8 bases match TRBD1. The CDR3 sequence is 13 residues long. V was pared by 8 bases and J by 0 bases, with 3 bases of the junction left unmatched. CDR3 DNA: TGTGCCAGCGGGACAGGAAGCTCCTACGAGCAGTACTTC. As protein: CASGTGSSYEQYF.

This clonotype was seen a handful of times. The V call is TRBV20-1, the J call TRBJ2-1; 7 bases match TRBD1. Germline CDR1 reads DFQATT; CDR2 reads SNEGSKA (reference sequence). The CDR3 totals 13 residues. As DNA, the CDR3 is TGCAGGGCCCTCGGAAGGGGGCTGGATGAGCAGTTCTTC. Translated, it gives CRALGRGLDEQFF.

This clonotype was found a few times. The chain has TRBV7-8 and TRBJ2-3; weak D call: TRBD2 (6 bases). Looked up from germline, CDR1 is SGHVS and CDR2 is FQNEAQ. The CDR3 totals 17 residues. Deletions cut 0 bases from V and 0 bases from J, with 13 bases between. The CDR3 spells CASSLAPTSFSTDTQYF. The CDR3 DNA reads as TGTGCCAGCAGCTTAGCGCCGACTAGTTTTAGCACAGATACGCAGTATTTT.

In regard to this clonotype: A much larger clone lies a single base off, so this may be a read error. Here the CDR3 DNA reads TGTGCCAGCGGCCCAGATACGCAGTATTTT. It is translated as CASGPDTQYF. The genes are TRBV12-3 or TRBV12-4 and TRBJ2-3; D uncertain. The CDR3 is 10 residues long. V shed 8 bases and J shed 4 bases, with 4 bases lying between them.

This clonotype was found many times. CDR3 coding DNA: TGTGCCAGCAGCTTAGCCTATACAGGGCTGCCCCAGCATTTT. It specifies CASSLAYTGLPQHF. The genes are TRBV7-2 and TRBJ1-5; a possible D gene is TRBD1 (6 bases). The germline V gene has CDR1 SGHTA and CDR2 FQGNSA. This CDR3 has 14 amino acids. The germline V and J ends were trimmed by 0 bases and 9 bases, with 12 bases remaining between them. The full variable domain, in which reference TRBV7-2 and TRBJ1-5 provide the parts outside the CDR3, is GAGVSQSPSNKVTEKGKDVELRCDPISGHTALYWYRQSLGQGLEFLIYFQGNSAPDKSGLPSDRFSAERTGGSVSTLTIQRTQQEDSAVYLCASSLAYTGLPQHFGDGTRLSIL.

This clonotype turned up a few times. The V and J genes are TRBV30 and TRBJ1-5, with D unresolved. V dropped 0 bases and J dropped 2 bases, with 5 bases sitting between them. The CDR3 totals 13 residues. Germline V gives CDR1 GTSNPN, CDR2 SVGIG (reference sequence). Here the CDR3 reads CAWSVHGNQPQHF. Written as DNA, the CDR3 is TGTGCCTGGAGTGTACACGGCAATCAGCCCCAGCATTTT.

This clonotype was detected ten times or more. The chain combines TRBV18 with TRBJ2-1, with D uncertain. CDR1 KGHSH and CDR2 LQKENI come from the germline V gene. The CDR3 covers 13 residues. Trimming shortened V by 3 bases and J by 7 bases, and 10 bases separated the two germline ends. The CDR3 DNA sequence: TGTGCCAGCTCACCCAACAGTGGTAATGAGCAGTTCTTC. The encoded protein is CASSPNSGNEQFF.

V is TRBV7-9 and J is TRBJ2-3, with D maybe TRBD2 (6 bases). The CDR3 has 13 residues. With 7 bases removed from V and 2 bases from J, the gap between germline ends came to 10 bases. Germline V gene lookup returns CDR1 SEHNR and CDR2 FQNEAQ (reference sequence). The CDR3 DNA reads as TGTGCCAGCATTAGCGGAAACACAGATACGCAGTATTTT. It translates to CASISGNTDTQYF.

The table lists this clonotype with a few counts. This sequence joins TRBV28 and TRBJ2-3, with TRBD2 matching over 9 bases. Germline V gives CDR1 MDHEN, CDR2 SYDVKM. This CDR3 contains 18 residues. Trimming at V came to 4 bases and at J to 2 bases, leaving 13 bases not matched to a gene. The CDR3 DNA is TGTGCCAGCAGTTCTAGGCTCCGGGCGGGAGGGGTCACAGATACGCAGTATTTT. This codes for CASSSRLRAGGVTDTQYF.

This clonotype was seen a few times. CDR3 in DNA: TGTGCCAGCTCAGCTAGCTCGGATACGCAGTATTTT. Its protein is CASSASSDTQYF. The chain recombines TRBV18 with TRBJ2-3; D possibly corresponds to TRBD2 (5 bases). Germline CDR1 reads KGHSH; CDR2 reads LQKENI. CDR3 length equals 12 residues. Deletions cut 5 bases from V and 6 bases from J, with 9 bases between.

This clonotype was detected ten times or more. V and J are TRBV29-1 and TRBJ2-3, with D possibly TRBD2 on 6 matching bases. The CDR3 spans 14 residues. The germline V gene encodes CDR1 SQVTM and CDR2 ANQGSEA. The germline V and J ends were trimmed by 3 bases and 2 bases, with 12 bases remaining between them. CDR3 sequence: CSVDPGAFTDTQYF. The CDR3 region has the DNA TGCAGCGTTGACCCGGGAGCCTTCACAGATACGCAGTATTTT.

V gene TRBV7-9 combines with J gene TRBJ2-7; 8 bases agree with TRBD2. Unmatched junction bases numbered 17, after V lost 5 bases and J lost 2 bases. Germline V gene lookup returns CDR1 SEHNR and CDR2 FQNEAQ (reference sequence). The CDR3 covers 18 residues. CDR3 amino acids: CASSPGEPTAGEPYEQYF. Written as DNA, the CDR3 is TGTGCCAGCAGCCCAGGGGAACCGACAGCGGGGGAGCCCTACGAGCAGTACTTC.

The chain is built from TRBV28 and TRBJ2-2, with a weak D call TRBD1 (7 bases). The germline V gene has CDR1 MDHEN and CDR2 SYDVKM. The V and J ends lost 5 bases and 5 bases respectively, with 15 bases between them. The CDR3 is 15 amino acids. The chain's CDR3 is CASSRTRGATGELFF. Written as DNA, the CDR3 is TGTGCCAGCAGTCGAACCAGGGGGGCTACCGGGGAGCTGTTTTTT.